These 5 T cell receptor beta chains share one sample of origin, sequenced in a study of regulatory T cells in long-lasting Graves disease (dated by TCRdb to the early 2020s). The library was produced with multiplex PCR. Sequenced using an Illumina HiSeq 4000. TCR beta libraries were built with iRepertoire HTBI primers and Arm-PCR amplification of CDR3 regions. TCRdb reprocessed the public reads (quality trimming at Q25 with fastp, clone calling with MiXCR) and kept in-frame beta chains. Records with the same CDR3 protein are collapsed into one entry carrying the most frequent genes and DNA. This sample lists about 620,000 distinct CDR3 sequences; around 15% were detected once. The top ten clones comprise under 20% of the sample. The sample's time point label, decoded: newly diagnosed GD, antithyroid drugs for less than 3 months. For both TCR sequencing and RNA sequencing, RNA was extracted from PBMCs using TRIzol.

This same sample was also taken into another study, of T cells in Graves' hyperthyroidism and ophthalmopathy.

This sample comprised peripheral blood mononuclear cells (PBMCs), obtained at new diagnosis, from a patient treated with antithyroid drugs. The receptors shown here come from a woman aged 25 to 45 with Graves disease. Donor details come from another sample of the same person, matched by shared clones.

This clonotype was picked up a small number of times. The CDR3 loop is CASSSRAGQETQYF. For the CDR3, the DNA is TGTGCCAGCAGCTCGCGAGCGGGCCAAGAGACCCAGTACTTC. This chain connects TRBV5-4 to TRBJ2-5; tentatively, D is TRBD2 (6 bases). In germline, CDR1 is SGHNT, CDR2 YYREEE (reference sequence). The V gene lost 3 bases and the J gene lost 1 base, with 10 bases spanning the gap. The length of the CDR3 is 14 residues.

The rearrangement links TRBV7-9 to TRBJ2-2, with 16 bases lining up with TRBD2. This CDR3 region has 18 residues. CDR1 SEHNR and CDR2 FQNEAQ come from the germline V gene (reference sequence). Trimming at V came to 0 bases and at J to 6 bases, leaving 4 bases not matched to a gene. DNA of the CDR3: TGTGCCAGCAGCTTAGCGGGACTAGCGGGAGGGCCTCCCGGGGAGCTGTTTTTT. Protein sequence: CASSLAGLAGGPPGELFF. Complete variable domain (other parts from reference TRBV7-9 and TRBJ2-2): DTGVSQNPRHKITKRGQNVTFRCDPISEHNRLYWYRQTLGQGPEFLTYFQNEAQLEKSRLLSDRFSAERPKGSFSTLEIQRTEQGDSAMYLCASSLAGLAGGPPGELFFGEGSRLTVL.

This clonotype was observed many times. The genes are TRBV2 and TRBJ2-1, with TRBD2 identical over 7 bases. The ends lost 6 bases at V and 0 bases at J; junction bases unmatched: 5. The CDR3 is 15 amino acids. Germline CDR1 and CDR2: SNHLY and FYNNEI. CDR3 loop: CASRGGSFSYNEQFF. In DNA, the CDR3 is TGTGCCAGCAGGGGGGGGTCCTTCTCCTACAATGAGCAGTTCTTC. The full variable domain, its missing parts supplied by reference TRBV2 and TRBJ2-1, is EPEVTQTPSHQVTQMGQEVILRCVPISNHLYFYWYRQILGQKVEFLVSFYNNEISEKSEIFDDQFSVERPDGSNFTLKIRSTKLEDSAMYFCASRGGSFSYNEQFFGPGTRLTVL.

This clonotype was observed at least ten times. CDR3 sequence (DNA): TGTGCCAGCAGTGAGTACAGGACATATGGCTACACCTTC. Protein sequence: CASSEYRTYGYTF. This sequence joins TRBV2 and TRBJ1-2, with D perhaps TRBD1 (5 bases). Trimming left V 3 bases short and J 5 bases short, with 10 bases between. The CDR3 spans 13 residues. Germline V gene data show CDR1 as SNHLY and CDR2 as FYNNEI.

This chain links TRBV3-1 with TRBJ2-1; D is possibly TRBD2 (7 bases). The CDR3 sequence is 15 residues long. Between the trimmed V and J ends, which lost 3 bases and 3 bases, there was a span of 12 bases. Looked up from germline, CDR1 is LGHDT and CDR2 is YNNKEL (reference sequence). This CDR3 reads CASSQGASGYNEQFF. The CDR3, as DNA: TGTGCCAGCAGCCAGGGGGCTAGCGGCTACAATGAGCAGTTCTTC.